These 31 T cell receptor beta chains originate from one sample sequenced in a study of memory CD4+ T cells and cytomegalovirus serostatus. Single viable CD3+CD4+CD8-CD45RO+ cells were sorted as the memory CD4+ T cells. Repertoires were generated with immunoSEQ multiplex PCR, while TCRdb's copy carries only in-frame clones and drops some. The data contain under 55,000 clones, about 78% of them singletons. The sequencing sample was made of memory CD4+ T cells from blood. All receptors derive from an adult in good health and CMV-seronegative.

The rearrangement uses TRBV4-1 and TRBJ2-1, with 7 bases matching TRBD2. CDR3 length equals 16 residues. Germline V gene lookup returns CDR1 MGHRA and CDR2 YSYEKL. V lost 1 base, J lost 6 bases, and 9 bases stayed unmatched. In nucleotides, the CDR3 is TGCGCCAGCAGCCAAGCGCTAGCGGCAAATGGCAATGAGCAGTTCTTC. Translating it yields CASSQALAANGNEQFF.

This clone showed up just once. V and J are TRBV7-9 and TRBJ1-5, with D uncertain. Germline CDR1 SEHNR, CDR2 FQNEAQ (reference sequence). Trimming cost V 2 bases and J 5 bases, with 4 bases left between them. This CDR3 is 12 amino acids long. The CDR3 nucleotides read TGTGCCAGCAGCTTAAGGGATCAGCCCCAGCATTTT. Translated, it gives CASSLRDQPQHF. The full variable domain, completed using reference TRBV7-9 and TRBJ1-5, is DTGVSQNPRHKITKRGQNVTFRCDPISEHNRLYWYRQTLGQGPEFLTYFQNEAQLEKSRLLSDRFSAERPKGSFSTLEIQRTEQGDSAMYLCASSLRDQPQHFGDGTRLSIL.

The chain uses TRBV5-1 and TRBJ1-2, with D possibly matching TRBD1 (6 bases). Trimming shortened V by 5 bases and J by 4 bases, and 21 bases separated the two germline ends. The CDR3 is made up of 16 amino acids. Germline CDR1 SGHRS, CDR2 YFSETQ. The CDR3 bases are TGCGCCAGCAGAACGGTGGTCGGGGGGCGCGGCTATGGCTACACCTTC. Translated, it gives CASRTVVGGRGYGYTF.

In its sample, this clone was seen a few times. The chain recombines TRBV6-5 with TRBJ2-1; no clear D. V lost 5 bases, J lost 9 bases, and 11 bases lay in between. There are 12 residues in the CDR3. Per germline, CDR1 MNHEY and CDR2 SVGAGI. CDR3 sequence: CASSPRYGEQFF. For the CDR3, the DNA is TGTGCCAGCAGTCCGCGATACGGTGAGCAGTTCTTC.

The genes are TRBV7-6 and TRBJ1-2, with 8 bases identical to TRBD1. Looked up from germline, CDR1 is SGHVS and CDR2 is FNYEAQ. The J segment lost 4 bases and the V segment lost 6 bases, leaving 4 bases of the junction unmatched. The CDR3 is made up of 13 amino acids. The DNA of the CDR3 is TGTGCCAGCAGAGTCGGACAGGGCTATGGCTACACCTTC. Protein sequence: CASRVGQGYGYTF.

The chain combines TRBV6-4 with TRBJ1-1; D not certain. Germline V gives CDR1 MRHNA, CDR2 SNTAGT. The CDR3 sequence is 14 residues long. V dropped 4 bases and J dropped 7 bases, with 16 bases sitting between them. CDR3 DNA sequence: TGTGCCAGCAGTGGACCCAGCGTCGGGTATGAAGCTTTCTTT. Translation: CASSGPSVGYEAFF.

The chain is built from TRBV6-6 and TRBJ1-4; D perhaps matches TRBD1 (5 bases). The V and J ends lost 6 bases and 7 bases respectively, with 12 bases between them. Per germline, CDR1 MNHNY and CDR2 SVGAGI (reference sequence). The CDR3 length is 13 residues. In nucleotides, the CDR3 is TGTGCCAGCAGCCAGGGATATGGTGAAAAACTGTTTTTT. The encoded protein is CASSQGYGEKLFF.

The rearrangement links TRBV7-3 to TRBJ2-1, with 11 bases aligning to TRBD2. Germline V CDR1 and CDR2: SGHTA, FQGTGA. CDR3 length: 15 amino acids. Losses at the gene ends were 5 bases for V and 9 bases for J; bases not matched to a gene: 9. As DNA, the CDR3 is TGTGCCAGCAGCCCGACTAGCGGGAAATTTAGTGAGCAGTTCTTC. Amino acids: CASSPTSGKFSEQFF.

The chain is built from TRBV5-1 and TRBJ2-1; tentatively, D is TRBD2 (7 bases). The germline V and J ends were trimmed by 3 bases and 2 bases, with 12 bases remaining between them. Per germline, CDR1 SGHRS and CDR2 YFSETQ. This CDR3 spans 15 amino acids. The CDR3 region is CASSSGGGAYNEQFF. CDR3 nucleotides: TGCGCCAGCAGCTCTGGAGGGGGGGCCTACAATGAGCAGTTCTTC.

The chain combines TRBV7-9 with TRBJ2-5; 11 bases map to TRBD1. Per the germline V gene, CDR1 is SEHNR and CDR2 is FQNEAQ (reference sequence). Trimming cost V 4 bases and J 4 bases; bases outside gene matches: 14. CDR3 length: 18 amino acids. CDR3 region: CASSSQAHRDRGRETQYF. The CDR3 nucleotides are TGTGCCAGCAGCTCGCAAGCCCACCGGGACAGGGGGAGAGAGACCCAGTACTTC.

The chain carries TRBV19 and TRBJ2-1; D uncertain. The CDR3 consists of 15 residues. Trimming took 5 bases from V and 0 from J, leaving 11 bases between them. From germline, CDR1 is LNHDA and CDR2 SQIVND (reference sequence). CDR3 nucleotide sequence: TGTGCCAGTAGTTATGACCGGAGCTCCTACAATGAGCAGTTCTTC. Translation gives CASSYDRSSYNEQFF. The whole variable domain, filled in from reference TRBV19 and TRBJ2-1, reads DGGITQSPKYLFRKEGQNVTLSCEQNLNHDAMYWYRQDPGQGLRLIYYSQIVNDFQKGDIAEGYSVSREKKESFPLTVTSAQKNPTAFYLCASSYDRSSYNEQFFGPGTRLTVL.

This rearrangement joins TRBV30 to TRBJ2-7; D may match TRBD1 or TRBD2 (6 bases each). CDR3 length: 16 amino acids. Trimming took off 1 base at V and 7 bases at J, with 23 bases between the two ends. CDR1 is GTSNPN, CDR2 SVGIG, per germline (reference sequence). The CDR3 DNA reads as TGTGCCTGGAGTGCCTCCCGGGTGGGGGTAGGGGGGGAGCAGTACTTC. It encodes CAWSASRVGVGGEQYF.

The chain recombines TRBV6-6 with TRBJ2-7; perhaps D is TRBD1 or TRBD2 (6 bases each). The V end was cut by 7 bases, the J end by 1 base, with 17 bases between. The CDR3 has 15 amino acids. Germline V gene lookup returns CDR1 MNHNY and CDR2 SVGAGI (reference sequence). The CDR3 bases are TGTGCCAGCATGGGGCGGGACACGTCGTCCTACGAGCAGTACTTC. Translation gives CASMGRDTSSYEQYF.

This clone was observed a few times. The J gene is TRBJ1-5, the V gene TRBV7-9; a weak D match, TRBD1 (6 bases). The CDR3 has 15 residues. The germline V gene has CDR1 SEHNR and CDR2 FQNEAQ (reference sequence). V was pared by 5 bases and J by 6 bases, with 17 bases between. CDR3 sequence: CASSPGQIEPQPQHF. CDR3 nucleotide sequence: TGTGCCAGCAGCCCCGGACAGATTGAGCCTCAGCCCCAGCATTTT.

This clone was picked up a small number of times. The chain carries TRBV6-1 and TRBJ1-1; D is undetermined. The CDR3 is 14 amino acids. Germline V lookup: CDR1 MNHNS, CDR2 SASEGT. The V and J ends lost 6 bases and 0 bases respectively, with 11 bases between them. CDR3 sequence reads: CASSRREVNTEAFF. The CDR3 DNA reads as TGTGCCAGCAGCAGGAGGGAGGTGAACACTGAAGCTTTCTTT.

The rearrangement joins TRBV2 to TRBJ1-1, with D perhaps matching TRBD1 (6 bases). This CDR3 contains 15 residues. With 2 bases removed from V and 2 bases from J, the gap between germline ends came to 12 bases. Germline lookup yields CDR1 SNHLY and CDR2 FYNNEI. The chain's CDR3 is CASSEITGKNTEAFF. The CDR3 DNA reads as TGTGCCAGCAGTGAAATTACAGGGAAAAACACTGAAGCTTTCTTT.

This rearrangement joins TRBV5-1 to TRBJ2-3; TRBD1 agrees at 9 bases. After removal of 4 bases from V and 4 bases from J, the junction contained 7 bases not matched to a gene. The length of the CDR3 is 15 residues. In germline, CDR1 is SGHRS, CDR2 YFSETQ. This CDR3 is CASSPWDRAADTQYF. The CDR3 DNA reads TGCGCCAGCAGCCCCTGGGACAGGGCGGCAGATACGCAGTATTTT.

The chain joins TRBV6-1 to TRBJ1-2; unclear D gene. Looked up from germline, CDR1 is MNHNS and CDR2 is SASEGT. CDR3 size: 13 residues. V lost 4 bases and J 2 bases, leaving 8 bases between the germline ends. The CDR3 DNA reads TGTGCCAGCAGTGCTTCGGGAAACTATGGCTACACCTTC. Residues: CASSASGNYGYTF.

The genes are TRBV28 and TRBJ2-7; D is unresolved. CDR1 and CDR2 from the germline V gene are MDHEN and SYDVKM. With 2 bases removed from V and 4 bases from J, the gap between germline ends came to 9 bases. The CDR3 spans 13 residues. The CDR3 region is CASSLPELYEQYF. The CDR3, as DNA: TGTGCCAGCAGTTTACCAGAGTTATACGAGCAGTACTTC. Looking up the rest from reference TRBV28 and TRBJ2-7 gives the full variable domain: DVKVTQSSRYLVKRTGEKVFLECVQDMDHENMFWYRQDPGLGLRLIYFSYDVKMKEKGDIPEGYSVSREKKERFSLILESASTNQTSMYLCASSLPELYEQYFGPGTRLTVT.

This chain joins TRBV27 and TRBJ1-4, with D possibly being TRBD1 (5 bases). CDR1 and CDR2 (germline): MNHEY, SMNVEV (reference sequence). The CDR3 sequence is 15 residues long. The V end was cut by 3 bases, the J end by 5 bases, with 13 bases between. The chain's CDR3 is CASSLTGTANEKLFF. The CDR3 region has the DNA TGTGCCAGCAGTTTGACCGGGACGGCAAATGAAAAACTGTTTTTT.

The rearrangement uses TRBV5-1 and TRBJ1-1; the match to TRBD1 covers 7 bases. Germline V gives CDR1 SGHRS, CDR2 YFSETQ. The CDR3 runs 14 residues. Losses at the gene ends were 5 bases for V and 1 base for J; bases not matched to a gene: 5. The DNA for the CDR3 is TGCGCCAGCAGGATGACAGGGTCGAACACTGAAGCTTTCTTT. Translating gives CASRMTGSNTEAFF.

This clone was recorded once. This chain links TRBV14 with TRBJ2-3; tentatively, D is TRBD2 (6 bases). CDR1 is SGHDN and CDR2 is FVKESK in the germline V gene. The ends were cut back, 4 bases at V and 6 bases at J, with 11 bases in the middle. This CDR3 comprises 13 residues. The CDR3 reads CASSRDLVDTQYF. The CDR3 DNA reads TGTGCCAGCAGCCGGGACTTGGTGGATACGCAGTATTTT.

This chain uses TRBV5-5 with TRBJ1-5; TRBD1 matches at 8 bases. J gave up 1 base and V 4 bases, and 10 bases lay outside the gene matches. The CDR3 is 17 amino acids. Germline-derived CDR1 and CDR2 are SGHKS and YYEKEE (reference sequence). The CDR3 bases are TGTGCCAGCAGCCCCGATCAGGGGGCGAGGAGCAATCAGCCCCAGCATTTT. Encoded protein: CASSPDQGARSNQPQHF.

This clone was seen only once. The chain recombines TRBV6-1 with TRBJ1-3; 7 positions agree with TRBD1. This CDR3 region has 13 residues. Germline V gene data show CDR1 as MNHNS and CDR2 as SASEGT. V gave up 10 bases and J gave up 4 bases; unmatched junction bases: 7. CDR3 loop: CAIDRVSGNTIYF. The CDR3, as DNA: TGTGCCATCGACAGGGTCTCAGGAAACACCATATATTTT.

This chain connects TRBV7-6 to TRBJ2-3, with 14 bases that match TRBD2. The germline V gene encodes CDR1 SGHVS and CDR2 FNYEAQ. Trimming cost V 0 bases and J 6 bases; bases outside gene matches: 8. The CDR3 totals 18 residues. The CDR3 here is CASSLARGLAGERDTQYF. DNA for the CDR3: TGTGCCAGCAGCTTAGCGCGGGGACTAGCGGGAGAGAGGGATACGCAGTATTTT.

This chain uses TRBV2 with TRBJ2-1; D possibly uses TRBD1 or TRBD2 (5 bases each). The germline CDR1 and CDR2 sequences are SNHLY and FYNNEI. CDR3 length: 14 amino acids. Trimming pared 10 bases from V and 2 bases from J, leaving 15 bases between. The CDR3, as DNA: TGTGCCAACTCATGGGACGGTGCCTACAATGAGCAGTTCTTC. Residues: CANSWDGAYNEQFF.

This rearrangement joins TRBV2 to TRBJ1-2; 7 positions match TRBD1. V was clipped by 5 bases and J by 8 bases; unmatched bases: 8. There are 13 residues in the CDR3. Germline V gene lookup returns CDR1 SNHLY and CDR2 FYNNEI. The CDR3 protein is CASSNDRDFGYTF. CDR3 DNA: TGTGCCAGCAGTAATGACAGGGATTTCGGCTACACCTTC.

This chain uses TRBV28 with TRBJ1-3, with unresolved D. CDR3 length: 13 amino acids. Germline V gene lookup returns CDR1 MDHEN and CDR2 SYDVKM. Trimming shortened V by 4 bases and J by 3 bases, and 7 bases separated the two germline ends. The CDR3 spells CASSSPSGNTIYF. The DNA for the CDR3 is TGTGCCAGCAGTTCCCCGAGTGGAAACACCATATATTTT.

This clone is medium-sized within its sample. The chain links TRBV10-3 to TRBJ2-1; D may be TRBD2 (5 bases). The ends were cut back, 10 bases at V and 2 bases at J, with 12 bases in the middle. From germline, CDR1 is ENHRY and CDR2 SYGVKD. The CDR3 consists of 13 residues. CDR3 coding DNA: TGTGCCACTCTAGCCGATCCCTACAATGAGCAGTTCTTC. This encodes CATLADPYNEQFF.

V usage is TRBV6-5 and J usage is TRBJ1-4; D is uncertain. The germline V gene has CDR1 MNHEY and CDR2 SVGAGI. CDR3 length equals 15 residues. V lost 2 bases and J lost 4, with 11 bases in between. CDR3 sequence: CASSYVDGNNEKLFF. CDR3 nucleotides: TGTGCCAGCAGTTACGTTGATGGAAATAATGAAAAACTGTTTTTT.

This clone has more than one count but fewer than ten. V gene TRBV6-1 combines with J gene TRBJ1-5; 9 nucleotides line up with TRBD1. The V gene end was trimmed by 10 bases and the J gene end by 4 bases; junction bases not matched to a gene: 8. The V gene's germline CDR1 is MNHNS and CDR2 SASEGT. CDR3 length equals 14 residues. The CDR3 spells CANHMTGGNQPQHF. CDR3 DNA sequence: TGTGCCAACCACATGACAGGGGGGAATCAGCCCCAGCATTTT.